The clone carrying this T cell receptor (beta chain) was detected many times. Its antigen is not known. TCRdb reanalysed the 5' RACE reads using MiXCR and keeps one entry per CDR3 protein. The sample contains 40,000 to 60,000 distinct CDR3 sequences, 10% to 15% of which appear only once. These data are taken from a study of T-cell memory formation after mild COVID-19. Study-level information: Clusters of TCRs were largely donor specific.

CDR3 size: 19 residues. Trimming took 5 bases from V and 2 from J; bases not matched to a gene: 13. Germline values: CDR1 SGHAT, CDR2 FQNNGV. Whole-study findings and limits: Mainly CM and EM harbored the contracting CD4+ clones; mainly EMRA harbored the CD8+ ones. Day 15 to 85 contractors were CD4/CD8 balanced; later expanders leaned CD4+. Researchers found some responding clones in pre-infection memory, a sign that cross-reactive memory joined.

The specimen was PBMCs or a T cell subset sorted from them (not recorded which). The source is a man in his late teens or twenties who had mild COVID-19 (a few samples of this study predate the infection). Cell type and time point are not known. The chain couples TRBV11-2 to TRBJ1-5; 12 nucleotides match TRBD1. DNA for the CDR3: TGTGCCAGCAGCATGGGGGGGACAGGGGGCCGCTGGGGCAATCAGCCCCAGCATTTT. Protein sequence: CASSMGGTGGRWGNQPQHF. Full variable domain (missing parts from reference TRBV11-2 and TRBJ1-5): EAGVAQSPRYKIIEKRQSVAFWCNPISGHATLYWYQQILGQGPKLLIQFQNNGVVDDSQLPKDRFSAERLKGVDSTLKIQPAKLEDSAVYLCASSMGGTGGRWGNQPQHFGDGTRLSIL.